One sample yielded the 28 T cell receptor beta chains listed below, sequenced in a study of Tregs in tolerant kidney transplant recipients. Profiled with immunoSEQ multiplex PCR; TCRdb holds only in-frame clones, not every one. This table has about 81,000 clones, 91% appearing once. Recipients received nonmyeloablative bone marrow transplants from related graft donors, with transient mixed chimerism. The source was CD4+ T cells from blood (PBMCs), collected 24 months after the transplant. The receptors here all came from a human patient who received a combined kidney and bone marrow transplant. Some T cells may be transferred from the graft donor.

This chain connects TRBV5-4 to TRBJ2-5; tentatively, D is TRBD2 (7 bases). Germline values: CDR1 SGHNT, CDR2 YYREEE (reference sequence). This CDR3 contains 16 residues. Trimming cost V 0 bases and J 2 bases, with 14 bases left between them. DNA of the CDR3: TGTGCCAGCAGCTTGGGGGCGGGGGCCCATCAAGAGACCCAGTACTTC. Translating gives CASSLGAGAHQETQYF.

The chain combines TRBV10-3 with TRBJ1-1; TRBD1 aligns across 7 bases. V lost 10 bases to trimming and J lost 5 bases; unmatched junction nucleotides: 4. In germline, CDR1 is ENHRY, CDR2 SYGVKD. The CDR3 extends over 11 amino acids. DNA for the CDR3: TGTGCCACCTCAGGGGGAACTGAAGCTTTCTTT. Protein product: CATSGGTEAFF.

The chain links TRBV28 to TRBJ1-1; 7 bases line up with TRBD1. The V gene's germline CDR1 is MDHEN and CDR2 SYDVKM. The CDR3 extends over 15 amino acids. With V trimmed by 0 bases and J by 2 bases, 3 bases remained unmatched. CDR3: CASSLWGQINTEAFF. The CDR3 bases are TGTGCCAGCAGTTTATGGGGACAGATAAACACTGAAGCTTTCTTT.

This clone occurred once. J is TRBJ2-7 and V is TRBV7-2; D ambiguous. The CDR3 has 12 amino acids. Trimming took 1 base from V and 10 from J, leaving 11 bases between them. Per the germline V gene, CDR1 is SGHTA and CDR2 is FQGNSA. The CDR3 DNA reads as TGTGCCAGCAGCTTAGATGGCGGCGGCCAGTACTTC. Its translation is CASSLDGGGQYF.

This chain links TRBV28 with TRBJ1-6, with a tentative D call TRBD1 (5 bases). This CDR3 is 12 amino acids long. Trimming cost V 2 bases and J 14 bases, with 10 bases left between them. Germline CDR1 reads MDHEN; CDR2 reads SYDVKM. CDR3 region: CASSLRTTSLHF. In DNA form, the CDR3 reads TGTGCCAGCAGTTTAAGGACAACTTCCCTCCACTTT.

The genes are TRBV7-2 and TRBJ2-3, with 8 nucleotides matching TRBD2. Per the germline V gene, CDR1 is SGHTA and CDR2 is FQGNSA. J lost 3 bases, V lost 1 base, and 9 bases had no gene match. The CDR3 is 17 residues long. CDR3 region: CASSLVGTRFKTDTQYF. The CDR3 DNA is TGTGCCAGCAGCTTAGTCGGGACTAGATTTAAGACAGATACGCAGTATTTT.

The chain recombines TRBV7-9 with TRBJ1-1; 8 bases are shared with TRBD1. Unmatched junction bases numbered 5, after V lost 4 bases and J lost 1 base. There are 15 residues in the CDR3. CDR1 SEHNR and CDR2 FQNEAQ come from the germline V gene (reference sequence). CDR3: CASSSRTGQNTEAFF. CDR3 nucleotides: TGTGCCAGCAGCTCGCGGACAGGGCAGAACACTGAAGCTTTCTTT.

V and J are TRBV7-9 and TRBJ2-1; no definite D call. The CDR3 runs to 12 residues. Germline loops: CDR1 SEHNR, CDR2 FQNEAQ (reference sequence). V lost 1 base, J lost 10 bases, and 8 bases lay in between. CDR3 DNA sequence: TGTGCCAGCAGCTTAGGTAAACAGGAGCAGTTCTTC. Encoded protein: CASSLGKQEQFF.

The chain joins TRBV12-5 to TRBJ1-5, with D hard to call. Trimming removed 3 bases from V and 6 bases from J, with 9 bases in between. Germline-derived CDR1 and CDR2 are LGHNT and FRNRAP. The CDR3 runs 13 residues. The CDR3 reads CASGLDRGQPQHF. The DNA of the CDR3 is TGTGCTAGTGGTTTAGACCGCGGTCAGCCCCAGCATTTT. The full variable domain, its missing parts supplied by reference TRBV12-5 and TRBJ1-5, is DARVTQTPRHKVTEMGQEVTMRCQPILGHNTVFWYRQTMMQGLELLAYFRNRAPLDDSGMPKDRFSAEMPDATLATLKIQPSEPRDSAVYFCASGLDRGQPQHFGDGTRLSIL.

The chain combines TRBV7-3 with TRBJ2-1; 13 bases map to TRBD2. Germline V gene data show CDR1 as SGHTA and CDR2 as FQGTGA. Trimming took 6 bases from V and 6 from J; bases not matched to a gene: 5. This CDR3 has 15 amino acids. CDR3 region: CASSSGTSGVNEQFF. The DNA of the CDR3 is TGTGCCAGCAGTTCCGGGACTAGCGGGGTCAATGAGCAGTTCTTC.

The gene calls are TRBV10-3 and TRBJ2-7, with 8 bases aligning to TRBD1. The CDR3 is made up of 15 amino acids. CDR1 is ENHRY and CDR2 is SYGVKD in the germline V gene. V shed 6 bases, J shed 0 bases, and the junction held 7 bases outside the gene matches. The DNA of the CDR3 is TGTGCCATCAGAACAACAGGGGGGAGCTCCTACGAGCAGTACTTC. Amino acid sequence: CAIRTTGGSSYEQYF.

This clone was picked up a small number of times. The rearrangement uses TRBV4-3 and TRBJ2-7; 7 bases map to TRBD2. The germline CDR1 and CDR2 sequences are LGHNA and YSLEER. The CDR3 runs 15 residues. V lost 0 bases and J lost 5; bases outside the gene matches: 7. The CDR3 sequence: CASSQEGREIDEQYF. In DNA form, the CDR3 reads TGCGCCAGCAGCCAAGAAGGGCGGGAGATCGACGAGCAGTACTTC.

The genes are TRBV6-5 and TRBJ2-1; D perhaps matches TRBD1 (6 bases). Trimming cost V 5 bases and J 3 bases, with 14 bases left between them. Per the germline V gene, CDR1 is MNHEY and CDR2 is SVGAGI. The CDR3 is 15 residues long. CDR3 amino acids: CASSQGQAGYNEQFF. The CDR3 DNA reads TGTGCCAGCAGTCAGGGGCAGGCTGGCTACAATGAGCAGTTCTTC.

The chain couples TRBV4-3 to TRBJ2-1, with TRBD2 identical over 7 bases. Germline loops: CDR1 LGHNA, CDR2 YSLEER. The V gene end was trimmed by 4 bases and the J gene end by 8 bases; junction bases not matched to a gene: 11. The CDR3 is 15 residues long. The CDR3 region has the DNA TGCGCCAGCAGCCCTGGGGGGGAGTATGGCTATGAGCAGTTCTTC. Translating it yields CASSPGGEYGYEQFF.

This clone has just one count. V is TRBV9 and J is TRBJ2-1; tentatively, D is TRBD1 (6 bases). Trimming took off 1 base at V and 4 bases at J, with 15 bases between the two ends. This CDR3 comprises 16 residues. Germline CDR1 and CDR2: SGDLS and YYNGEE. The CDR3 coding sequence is TGTGCCAGCAGCGTACGTATCAGGGGTTTTTACAATGAGCAGTTCTTC. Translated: CASSVRIRGFYNEQFF.

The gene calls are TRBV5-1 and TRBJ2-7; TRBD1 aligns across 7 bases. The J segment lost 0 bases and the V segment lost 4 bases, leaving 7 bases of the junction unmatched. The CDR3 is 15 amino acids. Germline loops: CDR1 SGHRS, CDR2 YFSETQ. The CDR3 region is CASSLDRVSSYEQYF. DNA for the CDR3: TGCGCCAGCAGCCTAGACAGGGTTAGCTCCTACGAGCAGTACTTC.

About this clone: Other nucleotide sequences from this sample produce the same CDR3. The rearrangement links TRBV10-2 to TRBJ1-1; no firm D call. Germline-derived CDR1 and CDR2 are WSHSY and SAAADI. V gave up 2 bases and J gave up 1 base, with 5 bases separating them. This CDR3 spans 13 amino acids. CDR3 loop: CASSEQANTEAFF. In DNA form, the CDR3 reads TGCGCCAGCAGTGAGCAGGCGAACACTGAAGCTTTCTTT.

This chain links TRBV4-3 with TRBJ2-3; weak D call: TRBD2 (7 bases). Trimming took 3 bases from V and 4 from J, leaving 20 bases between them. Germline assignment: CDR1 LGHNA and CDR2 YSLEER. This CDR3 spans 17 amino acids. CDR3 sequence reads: CASSHTLVGGVADTQYF. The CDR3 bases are TGCGCCAGCAGCCACACGTTAGTAGGGGGGGTGGCAGATACGCAGTATTTT.

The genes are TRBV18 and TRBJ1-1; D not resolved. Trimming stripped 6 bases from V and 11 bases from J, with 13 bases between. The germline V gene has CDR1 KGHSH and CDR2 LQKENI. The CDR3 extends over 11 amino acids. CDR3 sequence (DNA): TGTGCCAGCTCTACGCAGATGGAGGCTTTCTTT. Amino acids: CASSTQMEAFF.

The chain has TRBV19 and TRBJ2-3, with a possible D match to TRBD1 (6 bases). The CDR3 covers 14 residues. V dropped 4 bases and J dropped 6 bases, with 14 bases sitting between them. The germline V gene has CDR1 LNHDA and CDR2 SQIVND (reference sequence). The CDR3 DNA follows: TGTGCCAGTAGTAAAGGACAGACCAGGGATACGCAGTATTTT. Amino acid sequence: CASSKGQTRDTQYF.

In DNA, the CDR3 is TGTGCCACCAGCAGAGGAATCGGGACAGCGAATGAGCAGTTCTTC. Translating gives CATSRGIGTANEQFF. The rearrangement uses TRBV15 and TRBJ2-1; 7 bases match TRBD1. The CDR3 totals 15 residues. CDR1 is LNHNV and CDR2 is YYDKDF in the germline V gene (reference sequence). V trimming: 1 base; J trimming: 7 bases; junction bases outside the gene matches: 7.

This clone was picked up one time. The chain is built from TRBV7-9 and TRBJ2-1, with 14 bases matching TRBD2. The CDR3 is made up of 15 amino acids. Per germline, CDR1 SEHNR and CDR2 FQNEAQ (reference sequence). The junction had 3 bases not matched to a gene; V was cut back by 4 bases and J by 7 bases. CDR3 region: CASSSGTSGGNEQFF. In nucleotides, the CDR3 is TGTGCCAGCAGCTCCGGGACTAGCGGGGGAAATGAGCAGTTCTTC.

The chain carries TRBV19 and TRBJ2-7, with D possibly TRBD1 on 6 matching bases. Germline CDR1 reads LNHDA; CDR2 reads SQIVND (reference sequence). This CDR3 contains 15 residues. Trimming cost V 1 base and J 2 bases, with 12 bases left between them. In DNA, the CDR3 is TGTGCCAGTAGTATAGCCAACAGGGACCCCTACGAGCAGTACTTC. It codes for CASSIANRDPYEQYF.

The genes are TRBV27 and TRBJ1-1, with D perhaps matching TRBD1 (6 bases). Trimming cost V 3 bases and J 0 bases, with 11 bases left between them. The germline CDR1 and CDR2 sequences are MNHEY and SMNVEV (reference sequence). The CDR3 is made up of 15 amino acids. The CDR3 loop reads CASSFGRQVNTEAFF. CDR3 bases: TGTGCCAGCAGTTTTGGCCGACAGGTGAACACTGAAGCTTTCTTT.

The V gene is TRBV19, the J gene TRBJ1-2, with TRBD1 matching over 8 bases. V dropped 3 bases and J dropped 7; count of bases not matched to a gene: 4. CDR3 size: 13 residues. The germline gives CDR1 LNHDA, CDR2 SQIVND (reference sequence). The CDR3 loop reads CASSMQGAFGYTF. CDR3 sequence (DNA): TGTGCCAGTAGTATGCAGGGGGCGTTTGGCTACACCTTC.

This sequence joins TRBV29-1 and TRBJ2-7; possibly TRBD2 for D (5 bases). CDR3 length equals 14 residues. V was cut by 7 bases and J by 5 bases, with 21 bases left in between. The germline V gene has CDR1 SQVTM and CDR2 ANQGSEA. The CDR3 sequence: CSAHGRARVHEQYF. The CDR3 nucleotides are TGCAGCGCCCACGGGCGGGCGCGGGTCCACGAGCAGTACTTC.

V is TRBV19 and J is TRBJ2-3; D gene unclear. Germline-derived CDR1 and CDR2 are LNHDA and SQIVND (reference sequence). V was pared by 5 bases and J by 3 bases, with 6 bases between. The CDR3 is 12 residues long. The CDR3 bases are TGTGCCAGTAGTTTCTCTACAGATACGCAGTATTTT. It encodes CASSFSTDTQYF. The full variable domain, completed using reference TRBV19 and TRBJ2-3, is DGGITQSPKYLFRKEGQNVTLSCEQNLNHDAMYWYRQDPGQGLRLIYYSQIVNDFQKGDIAEGYSVSREKKESFPLTVTSAQKNPTAFYLCASSFSTDTQYFGPGTRLTVL.

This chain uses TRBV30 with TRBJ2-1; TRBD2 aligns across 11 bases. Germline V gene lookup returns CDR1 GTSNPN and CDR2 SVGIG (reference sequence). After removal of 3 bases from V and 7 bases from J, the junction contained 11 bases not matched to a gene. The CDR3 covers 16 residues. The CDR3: CAWSSPGLAVLNEQFF. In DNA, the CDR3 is TGTGCCTGGAGCTCCCCGGGACTAGCGGTCCTTAATGAGCAGTTCTTC.